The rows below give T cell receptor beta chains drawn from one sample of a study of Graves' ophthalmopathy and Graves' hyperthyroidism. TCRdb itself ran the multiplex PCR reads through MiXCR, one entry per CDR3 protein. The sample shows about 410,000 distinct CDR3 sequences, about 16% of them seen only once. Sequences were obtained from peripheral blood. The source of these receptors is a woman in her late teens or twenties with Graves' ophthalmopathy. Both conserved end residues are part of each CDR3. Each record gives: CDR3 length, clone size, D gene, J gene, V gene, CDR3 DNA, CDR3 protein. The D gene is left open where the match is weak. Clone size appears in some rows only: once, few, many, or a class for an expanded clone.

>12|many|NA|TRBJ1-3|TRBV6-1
TGTGCCAGCAGGGATACAGGGAACACCATATATTTT
CASRDTGNTIYF
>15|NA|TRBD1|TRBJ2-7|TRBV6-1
TGTGCCAGCAGTGAACGGACAGGGAACACCTACGAGCAGTACTTC
CASSERTGNTYEQYF
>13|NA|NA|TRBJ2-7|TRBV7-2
TGTGCCAGCAGCCAACGAGCGGAGGGCGAGCAGTACTTC
CASSQRAEGEQYF
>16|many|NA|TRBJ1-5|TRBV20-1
TGCAGTGCCCACGTATCGGGCGGTCAGAGCGATCAGCCCCAGCATTTT
CSAHVSGGQSDQPQHF
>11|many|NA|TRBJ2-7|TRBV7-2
TGTGCCAGCAGCCTGACAGATCAGCAGTACTTC
CASSLTDQQYF
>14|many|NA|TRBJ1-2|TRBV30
TGTGCCTGGAGTTACGCACTGGGGTCCTATGGCTACACCTTC
CAWSYALGSYGYTF
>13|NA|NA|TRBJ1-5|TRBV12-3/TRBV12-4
TGTGCCAGCAGTCCTTACAAAAATCAGCCCCAGCATTTT
CASSPYKNQPQHF
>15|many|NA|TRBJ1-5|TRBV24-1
TGTGCCACCAGTGAGGGGGGTGGTAGCAATCAGCCCCAGCATTTT
CATSEGGGSNQPQHF
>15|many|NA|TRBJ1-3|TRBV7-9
TGTGCCAGCAGCTTAGATGGGCAGTCTGGAAACACCATATATTTT
CASSLDGQSGNTIYF
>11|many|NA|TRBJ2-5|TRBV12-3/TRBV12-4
TGTGCCAGCAGTTTTAGGGGAACCCAGTACTTC
CASSFRGTQYF
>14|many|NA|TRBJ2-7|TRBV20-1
TGCAGTGCTCAGACCGAAGGACTCAACTACGAGCAGTACTTC
CSAQTEGLNYEQYF
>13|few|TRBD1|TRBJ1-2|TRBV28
TGTGCCAGCAGAAATACAGGGGGCTATGGCTACACCTTC
CASRNTGGYGYTF
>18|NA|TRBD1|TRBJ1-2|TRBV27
TGTGCCAGCAGTACCAAATCAGGGGGCTCCCCCTCTTCGTATGGCTACACCTTC
CASSTKSGGSPSSYGYTF
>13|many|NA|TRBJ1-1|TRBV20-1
TGCAGTGCTAGCCTGGGGGGGGAGCCTGAAGCTTTCTTT
CSASLGGEPEAFF
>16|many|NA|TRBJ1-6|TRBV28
TGTGCCAGCAGTTTAGGGCAGGCACAATCTCTTTCACCCCTCCACTTT
CASSLGQAQSLSPLHF
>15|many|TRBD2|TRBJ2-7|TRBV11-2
TGTGCCAGCAGACACAGCGGGAGAGGGAAGGGCGAGCAGTACTTC
CASRHSGRGKGEQYF
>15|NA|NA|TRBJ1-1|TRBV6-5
TGTGCCAGCAGTTACTCCCGGACGGCGAACACTGAAGCTTTCTTT
CASSYSRTANTEAFF
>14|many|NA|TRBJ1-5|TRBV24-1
TGTGCCACCAGTGTCGGGGGGCTGGGGCAGCCCCAGCATTTT
CATSVGGLGQPQHF
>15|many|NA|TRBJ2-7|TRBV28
TGTGCCAGCAGTTTGGTCGGACGGAACTCCTACGAGCAGTACTTC
CASSLVGRNSYEQYF
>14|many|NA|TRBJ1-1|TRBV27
TGTGCCAGCAGTTTCGCGACAGGGAACACTGAAGCTTTCTTT
CASSFATGNTEAFF
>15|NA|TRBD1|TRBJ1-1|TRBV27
TGTGCCAGCAGTTTATCCCGGACAGGGGGAGGTGAAGCTTTCTTT
CASSLSRTGGGEAFF
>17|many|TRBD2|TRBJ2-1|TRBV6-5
TGTGCCAGCAGTCCTGCCGGGAGGGACTTCCTCTACAATGAGCAGTTCTTC
CASSPAGRDFLYNEQFF
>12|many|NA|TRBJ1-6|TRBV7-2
TGTGCCAGCAGCCATCCACCTTCACCCCTCCACTTT
CASSHPPSPLHF
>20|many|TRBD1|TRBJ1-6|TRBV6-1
TGTGCCAGCAGCCGTCCCGGGACAGGGGACGGGAGCTCCTATAATTCACCCCTCCACTTT
CASSRPGTGDGSSYNSPLHF
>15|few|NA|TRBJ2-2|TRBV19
TGTGCCAGTAGTACCCAGGGTTCGAACACCGGGGAGCTGTTTTTT
CASSTQGSNTGELFF
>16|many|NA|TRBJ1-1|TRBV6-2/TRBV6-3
TGTGCCAGCAGTTACGCCGGCAGACATATGAACACTGAAGCTTTCTTT
CASSYAGRHMNTEAFF
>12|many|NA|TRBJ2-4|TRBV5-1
TGCGCCAGCAGCTGGGGGGATGGGATTCAGTACTTC
CASSWGDGIQYF
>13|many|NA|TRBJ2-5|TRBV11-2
TGTGCCAGCAGCCCACGGATCCAAGAGACCCAGTACTTC
CASSPRIQETQYF
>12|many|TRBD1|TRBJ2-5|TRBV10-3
TGTGCCATCTCTAAGGGGGCGGAGACCCAGTACTTC
CAISKGAETQYF
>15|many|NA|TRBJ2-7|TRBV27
TGTGCCAGCAGTTTATCAGCAGGGGGGAACTACGAGCAGTACTTC
CASSLSAGGNYEQYF
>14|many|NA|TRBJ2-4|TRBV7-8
TGTGCCAGCAGCCGAGGAGTCGCCAAAAACATTCAGTACTTC
CASSRGVAKNIQYF
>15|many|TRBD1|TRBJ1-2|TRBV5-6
TGTGCCAGCAGCTTTACAGGGGCGACTAACTATGGCTACACCTTC
CASSFTGATNYGYTF
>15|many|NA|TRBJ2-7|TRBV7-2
TGTGCCAGCAGCTACCCGGGGCTCGGGCCCTACGAGCAGTACTTC
CASSYPGLGPYEQYF
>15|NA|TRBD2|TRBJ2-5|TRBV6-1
TGTGCCACCCAGGCCTCTGCGGGGGGGCCGAAGACCCAGTACTTC
CATQASAGGPKTQYF
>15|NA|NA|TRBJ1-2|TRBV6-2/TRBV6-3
TGTGCCAGCAGTTACTCAACAATGGGACATTACGGCTACACCTTC
CASSYSTMGHYGYTF
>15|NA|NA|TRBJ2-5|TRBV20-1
TGCAGTGCTTTCCCGGACTACCCGAGGCTAGAGACCCAGTACTTC
CSAFPDYPRLETQYF
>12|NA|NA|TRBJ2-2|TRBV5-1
TGCGCCAGCAGCTTGGACGGAGGGGAGCTGTTTTTT
CASSLDGGELFF
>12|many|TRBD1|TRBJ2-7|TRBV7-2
TGTGCCAGCAGCTTGGGAGACAGGGGGCAGGACTTC
CASSLGDRGQDF
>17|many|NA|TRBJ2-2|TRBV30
TGTGCCTGGAGTTACGGGATCGGGACTCTCAGCACCGGGGAGCTGTTTTTT
CAWSYGIGTLSTGELFF
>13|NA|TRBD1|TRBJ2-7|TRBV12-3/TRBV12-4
TGTGCCAGCAGTCCGGGGACAGGGGGAGAGCAGTACTTC
CASSPGTGGEQYF
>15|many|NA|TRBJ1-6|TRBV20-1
TGCAGTGCTAGAGATACAGGCCGGAAGAATTCACCCCTCCACTTT
CSARDTGRKNSPLHF
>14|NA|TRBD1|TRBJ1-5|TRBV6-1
TGTGCCAGCAGGGACAGGGAGTTGGGTCAGCCCCAGCATTTT
CASRDRELGQPQHF
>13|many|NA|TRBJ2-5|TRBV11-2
TGTGCCAGCAGCTTGGAAGGGCTCGGGACCCAGTACTTC
CASSLEGLGTQYF
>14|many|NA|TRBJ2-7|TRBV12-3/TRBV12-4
TGTGCCAGCAGGACCGGGGTCTTTGCAGGCGAGCAGTACTTC
CASRTGVFAGEQYF
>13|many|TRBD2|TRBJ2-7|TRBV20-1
TGCAGTGCTAGTGAGGCGGGAGCCTACGAGCAGTACTTC
CSASEAGAYEQYF
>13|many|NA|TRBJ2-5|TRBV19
TGTGCCAGTAGTATCGGCAGCCAAGAGACCCAGTACTTC
CASSIGSQETQYF